This T cell receptor (beta chain) is from a study of type 1 regulatory T cells. Study-level background: T-allo10 is an in vitro-generated, Tr1-enriched CD4 T cell product specific for alloantigen.

Germline V CDR1 and CDR2: SSHAT, FNYEAQ (reference sequence). This CDR3 comprises 16 residues. MiXCR was run by TCRdb on the reads, yielding one entry per CDR3 protein. In the table there are roughly 18,000 distinct CDR3 sequences, more than 8.5% of which are singletons. The sequence came from a human donor in good health. Sequencing was done on a sample of CD4+ T cells, either the whole sample or a sorted fraction (not recorded which). The chain uses TRBV7-7 and TRBJ2-6; 8 bases fit TRBD2. CDR3 amino acids: CASGAGVMAGANVLTF. As DNA, the CDR3 is TGTGCTAGCGGGGCGGGAGTCATGGCTGGGGCCAACGTCCTGACTTTC. The whole variable domain, filled in from reference TRBV7-7 and TRBJ2-6, reads GAGVSQSPRYKVTKRGQDVTLRCDPISSHATLYWYQQALGQGPEFLTYFNYEAQPDKSGLPSDRFSAERPEGSISTLTIQRTEQRDSAMYRCASGAGVMAGANVLTFGAGSRLTVL.